The clone carrying this T cell receptor beta chain has more than one count but fewer than ten. Patients with uncontrolled infections, other autoimmune diseases, pregnancy or lactation were excluded. Diagnostic decisions used clinical symptoms, serum thyroxine and TRAb, thyroid ultrasound and orbital computed tomography. Out of approximately 10 ml of fresh peripheral blood came the PBMCs. What was amplified from RNA transcripts were TCR beta CDR3 regions. A first-round RT-PCR of the TCR CDR3 used the HTBI primer set. TCRdb used MiXCR to reprocess the multiplex PCR reads, holding one entry per CDR3 protein. The top ten clones hold around 50% of a sample with almost 500,000 distinct CDR3 sequences, around a fifth of them seen once. These data belong to a study of T cells in Graves' hyperthyroidism and ophthalmopathy. In germline, CDR1 is MDHEN, CDR2 SYDVKM. The CDR3 is 13 amino acids. The V end was cut by 7 bases, the J end by 6 bases, with 12 bases between.

V is TRBV28 and J is TRBJ1-4, with unresolved D. The receptor's source is a woman between 65 and 79 years old with Graves' ophthalmopathy. What was sequenced was blood. The CDR3 coding sequence is TGTGCCAGCACAGGCACAAACTATGAAAAACTGTTTTTT. As protein: CASTGTNYEKLFF.